The clone carrying this T cell receptor beta chain is medium-sized (0.01 to 0.1%). As yet, its antigen is unknown. This record belongs to a study of tumor-infiltrating lymphocytes in primary liver carcinoma. In the study overall: Sample counts of productive TCRbeta reads spanned roughly 3.5 to 8 million; these counts were similar across tissue types.

The researchers produced TCR beta cDNA from roughly 500 ng total RNA with a constant-region primer. Modified slightly, ARM-PCR produced TCR beta libraries over three nested multiplex PCR rounds. Via MiXCR, TCRdb re-called the multiplex PCR reads, giving one row per CDR3 protein. The sample has 80,000 or so distinct CDR3 sequences, 65% to 75% seen once. Without any cell sorting, about 19-32 mg of bulk tissue yielded co-extracted RNA and DNA. Enrolled patients were chronically infected with HBV and treatment-naive. Study findings and constraints: A significantly higher top-250-clone fraction was recorded for tumors than for blood (p = 0.039).

The TCR originated in a woman aged 55-69 years with primary liver carcinoma and hepatitis B virus infection. Sequenced material: liver tumor tissue from sampling region 4. The subset was: tumor region T4, right-lateral pole.

CDR3: CASSLGVAGVADTQYF. The CDR3, as DNA: TGTGCCAGCAGCTTGGGCGTTGCGGGAGTGGCCGATACGCAGTATTTT. The chain has TRBV5-5 and TRBJ2-3, with 7 positions matching TRBD2. With 0 bases clipped from V and 6 bases from J, the junction kept 10 bases outside the gene matches. The CDR3 is 16 residues long. Per germline, CDR1 SGHKS and CDR2 YYEKEE (reference sequence). Combining the CDR3 with reference TRBV5-5 and TRBJ2-3 gives the whole variable domain DAGVTQSPTHLIKTRGQQVTLRCSPISGHKSVSWYQQVLGQGPQFIFQYYEKEERGRGNFPDRFSARQFPNYSSELNVNALLLGDSALYLCASSLGVAGVADTQYFGPGTRLTVL.